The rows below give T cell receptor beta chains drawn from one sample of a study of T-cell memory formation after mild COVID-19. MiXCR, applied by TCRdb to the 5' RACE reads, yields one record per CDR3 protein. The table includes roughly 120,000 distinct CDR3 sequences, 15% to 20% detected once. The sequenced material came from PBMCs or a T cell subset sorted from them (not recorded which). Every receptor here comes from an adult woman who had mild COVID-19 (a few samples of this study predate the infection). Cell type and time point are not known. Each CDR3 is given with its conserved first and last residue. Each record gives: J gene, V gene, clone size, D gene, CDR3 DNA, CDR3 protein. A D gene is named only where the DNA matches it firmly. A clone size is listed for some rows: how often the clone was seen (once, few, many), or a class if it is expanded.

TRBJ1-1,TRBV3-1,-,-,TGTGCCAGCAGCAGCTGGACAGCTAACACTGAAGCTTTCTTT,CASSSWTANTEAFF
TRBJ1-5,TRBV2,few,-,TGTGCCAGCAGTGGGACAATGGAGCCCCAGCATTTT,CASSGTMEPQHF
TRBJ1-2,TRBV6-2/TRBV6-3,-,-,TGTGCCAGCAGTCACGGGACTGACTACACCTTC,CASSHGTDYTF
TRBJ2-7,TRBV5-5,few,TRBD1,TGTGCCAGCAGCTTGACGCCTGGGACAGGGTTAGGTAAGGGCTACGAGCAGTACTTC,CASSLTPGTGLGKGYEQYF
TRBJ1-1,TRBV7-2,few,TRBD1,TGTGCCAGCAGCCACAGGGGGAGCACTGAAGCTTTCTTT,CASSHRGSTEAFF
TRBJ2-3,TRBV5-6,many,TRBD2,TGTGCCAGCAGCTTTGGACTAGCGGGAGGAGCAGATACGCAGTATTTT,CASSFGLAGGADTQYF
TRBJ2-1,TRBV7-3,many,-,TGTGCCAGCATTACTGGCGGGACTTGCAACAATGAGCAGTTCTTC,CASITGGTCNNEQFF
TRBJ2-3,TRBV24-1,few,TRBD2,TGTGCCACCAGTGATTATGCGGGAGGGCGTACAGATACGCAGTATTTT,CATSDYAGGRTDTQYF
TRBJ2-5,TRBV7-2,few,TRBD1,TGTGCCAGCAGAACAGGGGGCTCTCACCAAGAGACCCAGTACTTC,CASRTGGSHQETQYF
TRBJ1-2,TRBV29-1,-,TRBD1,TGCAGCGCTAGGACAGGCCTACTCTATGGCTACACCTTC,CSARTGLLYGYTF
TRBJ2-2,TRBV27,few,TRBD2,TGTGCCAGCAGTTTCCGGGGGGGGAAGCTGTTTTTT,CASSFRGGKLFF
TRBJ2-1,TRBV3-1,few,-,TGTGCCAGCAGCCAAGACGGCTGGTACAATGAGCAGTTCTTC,CASSQDGWYNEQFF
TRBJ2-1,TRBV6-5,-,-,TGTGCCAGCGGAGCGAGGGTTGAGCAGTTCTTC,CASGARVEQFF
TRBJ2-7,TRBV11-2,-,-,TGTGCCAGCAGCTTAGGGGTAAACACGGACTCCTACGAGCAGTACTTC,CASSLGVNTDSYEQYF
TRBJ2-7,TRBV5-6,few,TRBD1,TGTGCCAGCAGCACGGGACAGGACAGCTCCTACGAGCAGTACTTC,CASSTGQDSSYEQYF
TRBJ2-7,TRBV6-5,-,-,TGTGCCAGCAGTTACTCGTCCACCCCCTACGAGCAGTACTTC,CASSYSSTPYEQYF
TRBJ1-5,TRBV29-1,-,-,TGCAGCGTGGGGGGGGGCCGAGATCAGCCCCAGCATTTT,CSVGGGRDQPQHF
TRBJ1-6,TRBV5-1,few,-,TGCGCCAGCAGCCCCCGGACACCCGAGAATTCACCCCTCCACTTT,CASSPRTPENSPLHF
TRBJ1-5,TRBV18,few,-,TGTGCCAGCTCATCGGTGGGGCACAATCAGCCCCAGCATTTT,CASSSVGHNQPQHF
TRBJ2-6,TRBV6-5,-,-,TGTGCCAGCAGTTACGTCCCTGGTTCCGGGGCCAACGTCCTGACTTTC,CASSYVPGSGANVLTF
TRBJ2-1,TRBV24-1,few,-,TGTGCCACCAGTGATTTGGCGGGACACCAGGCGGAGCAGTTCTTC,CATSDLAGHQAEQFF
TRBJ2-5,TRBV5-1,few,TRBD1,TGCGCCAGCAGCCTGGGACAGGGACGGGAGACCCAGTACTTC,CASSLGQGRETQYF
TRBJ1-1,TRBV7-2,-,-,TGTGCCAGCAGCCCGCGCCTAACAGAGAACACTGAAGCTTTCTTT,CASSPRLTENTEAFF
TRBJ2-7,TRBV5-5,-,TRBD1,TGTGCCAGCAGCGCGGGGACAGGGCAATACGAGCAGTACTTC,CASSAGTGQYEQYF
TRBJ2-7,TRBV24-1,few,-,TGTGCCACCAGTGATCCGCGGGACACCACTCCCGAGCAGTACTTC,CATSDPRDTTPEQYF
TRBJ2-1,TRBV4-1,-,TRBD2,TGCGCCAGCAGCCAAGACCTAGCGGGGGGGCATGGTGAGCAGTTCTTC,CASSQDLAGGHGEQFF
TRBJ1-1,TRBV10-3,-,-,TGTGCCATCAGTGAGTCGTCTGGAGGGGGTACTGAAGCTTTCTTT,CAISESSGGGTEAFF
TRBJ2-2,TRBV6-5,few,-,TGTGCCAGCAGTTACTCTCCCGGGACGAACACCGGGGAGCTGTTTTTT,CASSYSPGTNTGELFF
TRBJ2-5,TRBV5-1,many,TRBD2,TGCGCCAGCAGCAGGACTAGCGGGGGCCAGGGGACGGCCCAGTACTTC,CASSRTSGGQGTAQYF
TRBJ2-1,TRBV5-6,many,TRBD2,TGTGCCAGCAGCCCACGGACTAGCGGGCGGGCCGCCGAGCAGTTCTTC,CASSPRTSGRAAEQFF
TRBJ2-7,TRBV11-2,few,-,TGTGCCAGCAGCTTTATAGGGTCCTACGAGCAGTACTTC,CASSFIGSYEQYF
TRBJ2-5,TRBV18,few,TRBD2,TGTGCCAGCTCACCAGCCTCTACCGGGACTAGCGGGAGATGGGAGACCCAGTACTTC,CASSPASTGTSGRWETQYF
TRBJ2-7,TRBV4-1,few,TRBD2,TGCGCCAGCAGCCACCGGGAGGGTACCTACGAGCAGTACTTC,CASSHREGTYEQYF
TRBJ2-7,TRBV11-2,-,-,TGTGCCAGCACCTCGTCGAGGGTTCTCTACGAGCAGTACTTC,CASTSSRVLYEQYF
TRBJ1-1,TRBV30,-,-,TGTGCCTGGAGTGTAATGGGGGGGTGGACTGAAGCTTTCTTT,CAWSVMGGWTEAFF
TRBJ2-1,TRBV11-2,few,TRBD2,TGTGCCAGCCGTGGACTAGCGGGGGCGGTAAAGCAGTTCTTC,CASRGLAGAVKQFF